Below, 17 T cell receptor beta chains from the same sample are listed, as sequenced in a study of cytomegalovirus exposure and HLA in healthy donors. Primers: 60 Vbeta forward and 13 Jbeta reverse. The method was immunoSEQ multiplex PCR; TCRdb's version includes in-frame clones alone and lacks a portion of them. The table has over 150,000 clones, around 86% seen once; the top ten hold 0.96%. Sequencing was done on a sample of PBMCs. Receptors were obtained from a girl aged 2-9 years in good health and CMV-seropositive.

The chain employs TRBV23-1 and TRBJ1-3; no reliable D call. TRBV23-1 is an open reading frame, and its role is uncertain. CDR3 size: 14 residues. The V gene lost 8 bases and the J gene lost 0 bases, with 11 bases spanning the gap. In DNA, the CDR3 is TGCGCCAGCGTCCCCCCGGTCTCTGGAAACACCATATATTTT. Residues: CASVPPVSGNTIYF.

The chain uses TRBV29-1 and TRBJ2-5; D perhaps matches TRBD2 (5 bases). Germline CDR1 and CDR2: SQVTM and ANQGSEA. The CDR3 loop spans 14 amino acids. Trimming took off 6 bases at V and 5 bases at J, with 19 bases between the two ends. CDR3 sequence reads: CSVGSDWERETQYF. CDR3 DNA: TGCAGCGTGGGAAGCGACTGGGAGAGGGAGACCCAGTACTTC.

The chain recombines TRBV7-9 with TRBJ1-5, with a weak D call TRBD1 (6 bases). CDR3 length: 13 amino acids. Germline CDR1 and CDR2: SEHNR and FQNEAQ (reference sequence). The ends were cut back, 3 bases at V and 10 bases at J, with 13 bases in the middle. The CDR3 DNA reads TGTGCCAGCAGCTTGGACAGCAAGGGACCCCAGCATTTT. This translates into CASSLDSKGPQHF.

CDR3 nucleotide sequence: TGCAGTGCTGAGTCCCGGGAGACCCAGTACTTC. Translating gives CSAESRETQYF. This chain joins TRBV20-1 and TRBJ2-5; D gene uncertain. Germline-derived CDR1 and CDR2 are DFQATT and SNEGSKA (reference sequence). The CDR3 consists of 11 residues. Trimming pared 5 bases from V and 5 bases from J, leaving 9 bases between.

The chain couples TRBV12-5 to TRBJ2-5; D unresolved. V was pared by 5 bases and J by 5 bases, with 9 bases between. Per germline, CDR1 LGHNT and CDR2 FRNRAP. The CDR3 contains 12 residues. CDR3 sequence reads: CASGPHEETQYF. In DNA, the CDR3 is TGTGCTAGTGGTCCGCATGAGGAGACCCAGTACTTC.

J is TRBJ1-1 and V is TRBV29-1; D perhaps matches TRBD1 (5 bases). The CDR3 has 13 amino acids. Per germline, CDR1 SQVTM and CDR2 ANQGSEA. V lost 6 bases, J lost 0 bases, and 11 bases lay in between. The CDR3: CSVDSYMNTEAFF. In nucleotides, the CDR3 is TGCAGCGTCGACAGCTACATGAACACTGAAGCTTTCTTT.

The CDR3 spells CASRQGASKDTQYF. In DNA form, the CDR3 reads TGTGCCAGCAGACAGGGGGCTTCTAAAGATACGCAGTATTTT. The gene calls are TRBV2 and TRBJ2-3; TRBD1 matches at 9 bases. Germline V gives CDR1 SNHLY, CDR2 FYNNEI. V dropped 6 bases and J dropped 5; count of bases not matched to a gene: 6. This CDR3 is built from 14 residues.

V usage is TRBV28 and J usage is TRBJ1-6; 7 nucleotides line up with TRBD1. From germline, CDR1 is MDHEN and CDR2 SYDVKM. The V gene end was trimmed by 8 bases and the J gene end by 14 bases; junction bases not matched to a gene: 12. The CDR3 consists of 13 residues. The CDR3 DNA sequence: TGTGCCAGCTCTGTCAACAGGGGAAGGACCCTCCACTTT. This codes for CASSVNRGRTLHF.

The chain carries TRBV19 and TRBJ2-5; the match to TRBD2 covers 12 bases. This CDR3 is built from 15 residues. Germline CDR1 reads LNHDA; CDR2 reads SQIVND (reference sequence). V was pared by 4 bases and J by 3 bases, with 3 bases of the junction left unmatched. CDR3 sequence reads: CASSSGLAGKETQYF. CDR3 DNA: TGTGCCAGTAGTAGCGGACTAGCGGGAAAAGAGACCCAGTACTTC.

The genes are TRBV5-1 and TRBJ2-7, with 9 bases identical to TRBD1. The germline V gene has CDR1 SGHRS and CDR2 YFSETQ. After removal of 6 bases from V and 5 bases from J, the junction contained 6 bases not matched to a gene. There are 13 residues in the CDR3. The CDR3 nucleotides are TGCGCCAGCATGGGACAGGGAAGTCACGAGCAGTACTTC. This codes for CASMGQGSHEQYF.

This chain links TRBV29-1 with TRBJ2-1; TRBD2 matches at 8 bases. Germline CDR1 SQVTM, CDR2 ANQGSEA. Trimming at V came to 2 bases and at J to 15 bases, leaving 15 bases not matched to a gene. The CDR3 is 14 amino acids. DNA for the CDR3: TGCAGCGTTGAACACGGGGAGCGGGAGATTCGTTGGTTCTTC. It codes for CSVEHGEREIRWFF.

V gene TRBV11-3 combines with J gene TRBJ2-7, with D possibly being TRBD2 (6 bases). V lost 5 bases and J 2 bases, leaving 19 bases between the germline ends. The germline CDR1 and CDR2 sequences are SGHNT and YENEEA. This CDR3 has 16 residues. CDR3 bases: TGTGCCAGCAGCCCCGCAGCGGGCGCGCAAACCTACGAGCAGTACTTC. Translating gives CASSPAAGAQTYEQYF.

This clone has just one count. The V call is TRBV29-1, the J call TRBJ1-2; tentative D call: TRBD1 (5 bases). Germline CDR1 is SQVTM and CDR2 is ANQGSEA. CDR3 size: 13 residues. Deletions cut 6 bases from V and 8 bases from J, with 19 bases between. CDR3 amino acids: CSVATGSPVGYTF. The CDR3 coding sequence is TGCAGCGTGGCCACAGGTTCGCCCGTCGGCTACACCTTC.

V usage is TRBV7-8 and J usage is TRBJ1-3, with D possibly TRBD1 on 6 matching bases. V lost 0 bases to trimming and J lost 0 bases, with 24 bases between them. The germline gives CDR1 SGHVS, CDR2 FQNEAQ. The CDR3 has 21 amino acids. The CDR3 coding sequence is TGTGCCAGCAGCTTAGCGCGAATTGGGGGGGCCTACAGGTTCTCTGGAAACACCATATATTTT. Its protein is CASSLARIGGAYRFSGNTIYF.

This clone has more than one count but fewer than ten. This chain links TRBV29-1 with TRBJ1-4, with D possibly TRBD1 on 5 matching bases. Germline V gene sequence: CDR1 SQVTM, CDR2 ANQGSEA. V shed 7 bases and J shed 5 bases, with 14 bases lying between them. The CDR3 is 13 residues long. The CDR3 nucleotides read TGCAGCGCCGGCGGGGCGCTGAATGAAAAACTGTTTTTT. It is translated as CSAGGALNEKLFF.

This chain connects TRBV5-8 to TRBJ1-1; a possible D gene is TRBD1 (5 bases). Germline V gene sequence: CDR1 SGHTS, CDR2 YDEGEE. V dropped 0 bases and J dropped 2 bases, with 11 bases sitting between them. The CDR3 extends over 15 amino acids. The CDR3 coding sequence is TGTGCCAGCAGCTTGGTCGGGCAGGGCAACACTGAAGCTTTCTTT. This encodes CASSLVGQGNTEAFF.

DNA for the CDR3: TGTGCCTGGAGTCAGGGGCGGCGATATGGCTACACCTTC. This encodes CAWSQGRRYGYTF. This chain connects TRBV30 to TRBJ1-2; D is possibly TRBD1 (6 bases). V lost 2 bases to trimming and J lost 5 bases, with 12 bases between them. Germline-derived CDR1 and CDR2 are GTSNPN and SVGIG (reference sequence). The CDR3 has 13 amino acids. Filled out from reference TRBV30 and TRBJ1-2, the complete variable domain reads SQTIHQWPATLVQPVGSPLSLECTVEGTSNPNLYWYRQAAGRGLQLLFYSVGIGQISSEVPQNLSASRPQDRQFILSSKKLLLSDSGFYLCAWSQGRRYGYTFGSGTRLTVV.